The entry below describes one T cell receptor beta chain. The antigen is undetermined. The data originate from a study of beta chain features in type 1 diabetes. Reverse transcribing all isolated RNA meant expressed TCRB transcripts were sequenced. Clones were sequenced by immunoSEQ multiplex PCR, and TCRdb holds only the in-frame ones, with some missing. The data show 130,000 or so clones, roughly 9.7% seen once. Every single donor gave one heparinised blood draw, and these averaged about 116 mL. Whole-study results and caveats: In every one of the four CD4+ subsets, TCRB CDR3s were moderately but significantly shorter in Type 1 diabetes patients. A closer apparent resemblance between naive, central memory and Treg TCRB repertoires was seen in patients than in healthy donors.

The material sequenced was central memory CD4+ T cells from blood. This receptor was taken from a woman aged 40 to 50 in good health.

CDR3: CASSVGQGANTGELFF. For the CDR3, the DNA is TGCGCCAGCAGTGTGGGACAGGGCGCGAACACCGGGGAGCTGTTTTTT. This chain links TRBV10-2 with TRBJ2-2; TRBD1 matches at 9 bases. Looked up from germline, CDR1 is WSHSY and CDR2 is SAAADI. The CDR3 runs to 16 residues. Germline trimming cut 4 bases from V and 0 bases from J; bases unmatched to any gene: 3.